Listed below are T cell receptor beta chains from one sample, sequenced in a study of cytomegalovirus exposure and HLA in healthy donors. Clones were sequenced by immunoSEQ multiplex PCR, and TCRdb holds only the in-frame ones, with some missing. The sample includes around 190,000 clones, roughly 80% seen only once; the top ten take about 3.5%. Specimen: PBMCs. The source of these receptors is a middle-aged man in good health and CMV-seropositive. Both conserved end residues are part of each CDR3. The D gene is left open where the match is weak. Expanded clones get a size class; other rows say once, few or many, or leave the size out.

j_call clone_size v_call d_call cdr3_nt cdr3_aa
TRBJ2-2 NA TRBV19 TRBD1 TGTGCCAGTAGTATCCCTGGACAGGGGAACACCGGGGAGCTGTTTTTT CASSIPGQGNTGELFF
TRBJ2-7 NA TRBV7-9 NA TGTGCCAGCAGCTCGCTAACCTACGAGCAGTACTTC CASSSLTYEQYF
TRBJ2-1 NA TRBV13 NA TGTGCCAGCAGCCCACTTCGGGGCCCGTGGGAGGCTGAGCAGTTCTTC CASSPLRGPWEAEQFF
TRBJ2-5 NA TRBV6-5 NA TGTGCCAGCAGGTCGGTCATTGACCAAGAGACCCAGTACTTC CASRSVIDQETQYF
TRBJ1-2 few TRBV7-8 TRBD1 TGTGCCAGCACCCCCCAGGGGGGGGCGGGGGGTGGCTACACCTTC CASTPQGGAGGGYTF
TRBJ2-6 once TRBV6-1 TRBD1 TGTGCCAGCAGGGAACAGGGGACTGGGGCCAACGTCCTGACTTTC CASREQGTGANVLTF
TRBJ2-7 NA TRBV19 NA TGTGCCAGTAGTAGACATGGACAGTCGGAGGAGCACTTC CASSRHGQSEEHF
TRBJ2-1 NA TRBV5-4 TRBD1 TGTGCCAGCAGCGCGGGTGACAGGGGCTCCTACAATGAGCAGTTCTTC CASSAGDRGSYNEQFF
TRBJ2-7 NA TRBV6-6 TRBD1 TGTGCCAGCAGCATTTCCGGGACAGTCTCCTACGAGCAGTACTTC CASSISGTVSYEQYF
TRBJ2-7 NA TRBV5-1 TRBD2 TGCGCCAGCAGCCGGGGAGCGGGAGCCCTAAGCTCCTACGAGCAGTACTTC CASSRGAGALSSYEQYF
TRBJ2-5 NA TRBV7-2 NA TGTGCCAGCAGTCTTAGCGGTATACTCCAAGAGACCCAGTACTTC CASSLSGILQETQYF
TRBJ1-3 NA TRBV28 TRBD1 TGTGCCAGCAGTGGGGGACAGAGGTACTCGAACACCATATATTTT CASSGGQRYSNTIYF
TRBJ1-6 NA TRBV5-1 TRBD1 TGCGCCAGTATGACAGGGGAGAATTCACCCCTCCACTTT CASMTGENSPLHF
TRBJ2-3 few TRBV2 TRBD2 TGTGCCAGCAGTGAAGCGGGACTAGCGGGCACAGATACGCAGTATTTT CASSEAGLAGTDTQYF
TRBJ2-3 NA TRBV5-4 TRBD2 TGTGCCAGCAGCTTTCTCCGGACTAGCGGGACCACAGATACGCAGTATTTT CASSFLRTSGTTDTQYF
TRBJ1-3 NA TRBV19 NA TGTGCCAGTAGTATTCAGGGTGGGTCTGGAAACACCATATATTTT CASSIQGGSGNTIYF
TRBJ1-3 once TRBV5-1 NA TGCGCCAGCAGCCCGAGCTCTGGAAACACCATATATTTT CASSPSSGNTIYF
TRBJ2-7 NA TRBV19 TRBD2 TGTGCCAGTAGTAGGGCGGGAGGCCCCTACGAGCAGTACTTC CASSRAGGPYEQYF
TRBJ1-2 NA TRBV21-1 NA TGTGCCAGCAGCAAATGGGACAGTCTCAGTTCTAACTATGGCTACACCTTC CASSKWDSLSSNYGYTF
TRBJ2-1 NA TRBV7-9 NA TGTGCCAGCAGCGAGTGGGCTGGCGACAATGAGCAGTTCTTC CASSEWAGDNEQFF
TRBJ2-1 NA TRBV2 TRBD1 TGTGCCAGCATCCCGGACAGGGTCAATGAGCAGTTCTTC CASIPDRVNEQFF
TRBJ1-4 NA TRBV14 TRBD1 TGTGCCAGCAGTCAACAGGGGGCTGGTGAAAAACTGTTTTTT CASSQQGAGEKLFF
TRBJ2-7 NA TRBV6-1 TRBD2 TGTGCCAGCAGAGGACTAGCGGGAGTCCACGAGCAGTACTTC CASRGLAGVHEQYF
TRBJ2-3 NA TRBV9 TRBD2 TGTGCCAGCAGCGTTAGATTCGGGACTAGCGGGGGAGATACGCAGTATTTT CASSVRFGTSGGDTQYF
TRBJ2-1 NA TRBV5-1 TRBD1 TGCGCCAGCAGCCAGGGACAGATGACATACAATGAGCAGTTCTTC CASSQGQMTYNEQFF
TRBJ2-2 once TRBV7-8 TRBD2 TGTGCCAGCAGCTTGGGCGGGAGCTCCGGCGGGGAGCTGTTTTTT CASSLGGSSGGELFF
TRBJ1-2 NA TRBV7-2 NA TGTGCCAGCAGCTTACGGCAGGGCCTTAACTATGGCTACACCTTC CASSLRQGLNYGYTF
TRBJ1-5 NA TRBV9 NA TGTGCCAGCAGCCCGGGGAGGGGTCAGCCCCAGCATTTT CASSPGRGQPQHF
TRBJ2-3 few TRBV5-1 NA TGCGCCAGCAGCTTGGCTAGTGTTACAGATACGCAGTATTTT CASSLASVTDTQYF
TRBJ2-3 NA TRBV11-3 NA TGTGCCAGCAGTGCAGGACAAGTCACAGATACGCAGTATTTT CASSAGQVTDTQYF
TRBJ2-7 NA TRBV15 NA TGTGCCACCAGCAGAGCGGCAACAGGGAACTACGAGCAGTACTTC CATSRAATGNYEQYF
TRBJ2-7 NA TRBV13 TRBD1 TGTGCCAGCAGAAACCAGGGACAGGGAAACTCCTACGAGCAGTACTTC CASRNQGQGNSYEQYF
TRBJ2-7 NA TRBV30 NA TGTGCCTGGAGTGTACTACCTAGCAGCTCCGAGCAGTACTTC CAWSVLPSSSEQYF
TRBJ1-1 few TRBV6-4 NA TGTGCCAGCAGTGCCCGAGACAGGACAAACACTGAAGCTTTCTTT CASSARDRTNTEAFF
TRBJ1-6 NA TRBV21-1 NA TGTGCCAGCAGCAAAGAGGGGCAGGGCGCTTCACCCCTCCACTTT CASSKEGQGASPLHF
TRBJ2-5 NA TRBV15 TRBD2 TGTGCCACCAGCAGAGGGGGGACTAGCGGGAAAGAGACCCAGTACTTC CATSRGGTSGKETQYF
TRBJ1-4 NA TRBV7-2 NA TGTGCCAGCAGCTTAGCAGGTCCAGGGAATGAAAAACTGTTTTTT CASSLAGPGNEKLFF
TRBJ2-3 NA TRBV7-8 NA TGTGCCAGCAGCTTAGTTTCCACAGTCACAGATACGCAGTATTTT CASSLVSTVTDTQYF
TRBJ1-1 few TRBV6-6 NA TGTGCCAGCAAGGGGGGGGAAACTGAAGCTTTCTTT CASKGGETEAFF
TRBJ2-3 once TRBV7-6 TRBD2 TGTGCCAGCAGCTCCCGACTAGCGGCTAGCACAGATACGCAGTATTTT CASSSRLAASTDTQYF
TRBJ2-1 NA TRBV13 NA TGTGCCAGCAGCCTTGGACAGTCCCCCTACAATGAGCAGTTCTTC CASSLGQSPYNEQFF
TRBJ2-2 NA TRBV7-2 NA TGTGCCAGCAGCTTAGAGCCCCGCGGCGGGGAGCTGTTTTTT CASSLEPRGGELFF
TRBJ2-7 NA TRBV7-9 TRBD2 TGTGCCAGCAGCTTAGGGGCGGGAGGGCCGAGTGAGCAGTACTTC CASSLGAGGPSEQYF
TRBJ2-7 NA TRBV27 TRBD1 TGTGCCAGCAGCCGGACAGGGCGGGCCTACGAGCAGTACTTC CASSRTGRAYEQYF
TRBJ2-5 few TRBV9 NA TGTGCCAGCAGCCCTCCGGGACTCAGCGGGGAGACCCAGTACTTC CASSPPGLSGETQYF
TRBJ1-4 NA TRBV5-4 TRBD1 TGTGCCAGCAGCCCCGGGACAGATAATGAAAAACTGTTTTTT CASSPGTDNEKLFF
TRBJ1-5 NA TRBV6-5 NA TGTGCCAGCAGGACCCTCGACACGGACAATCAGCCCCAGCATTTT CASRTLDTDNQPQHF
TRBJ2-1 NA TRBV6-5 NA TGTGCCAGCAGGGGCGGGATACACAATGAGCAGTTCTTC CASRGGIHNEQFF
TRBJ1-6 once TRBV6-5 NA TGTGCCAGCAGTTCGGCAGGGAACAATTCACCCCTCCACTTT CASSSAGNNSPLHF
TRBJ1-1 NA TRBV6-5 NA TGTGCCAGCAGTTACGGGGCCGGAACTCTCACTGAAGCTTTCTTT CASSYGAGTLTEAFF
TRBJ1-1 NA TRBV18 NA TGTGCCAGCTCATCCGTCGGCGGGGGGCTCGGCACTGAAGCTTTCTTT CASSSVGGGLGTEAFF
TRBJ2-1 NA TRBV28 NA TGTGCCAGCAGGGAGGGGGGGGCGGGAGACCCCTCGGAGCAGTTCTTC CASREGGAGDPSEQFF
TRBJ1-3 NA TRBV2 NA TGTGCCAGCAGTGAATTTAGGGCGAGGGAAAAAGGAAACACCATATATTTT CASSEFRAREKGNTIYF